This is a list of T cell receptor beta chains from one sample in a study of beta chain features in type 1 diabetes. Clones were read by immunoSEQ multiplex PCR, and TCRdb kept only the in-frame ones, dropping some. The data contain 300,000 to 400,000 clones, approximately 10% of them singletons. Sequenced material: naive CD4+ T cells from blood. The receptor source for this set is a woman aged 30 to 39 in good health. Both conserved end residues are part of each CDR3. The D gene is left open where the match is weak. The listing skips clone size in some rows; elsewhere it reads once, few, many or a size class.

.,TRBD1,TRBV11-2,TRBJ2-2,TGTGCCAGCAGCGGACAGGGGGCCGGGGAGCTGTTTTTT,CASSGQGAGELFF
few,TRBD1,TRBV7-2,TRBJ1-2,TGTGCCAGCAGCGAGGGACAGCTCAGCGACTATGGCTACACCTTC,CASSEGQLSDYGYTF
.,TRBD2,TRBV19,TRBJ2-1,TGTGCCAGTAGTACCCGGGGACTAGTGACTGAGCAGTTCTTC,CASSTRGLVTEQFF
once,.,TRBV5-6,TRBJ2-7,TGTGCCAGCAGCTTAGGAGTACCCTCCTACGAGCAGTACTTC,CASSLGVPSYEQYF
few,.,TRBV7-2,TRBJ2-1,TGTGCCAGCAGCTTAGTTCCGAGCTCCTACAATGAGCAGTTCTTC,CASSLVPSSYNEQFF
few,.,TRBV7-9,TRBJ2-7,TGTGCCAGCAGCCCCACGGGTCTAAACTACGAGCAGTACTTC,CASSPTGLNYEQYF
.,TRBD1,TRBV18,TRBJ1-1,TGTGCCAGCTCACCACCGACAGGGGGTCTATACACTGAAGCTTTCTTT,CASSPPTGGLYTEAFF
.,TRBD1,TRBV5-6,TRBJ1-1,TGTGCCAGCAGCTGGAAGGACAGGGGCGAAGAAGCTTTCTTT,CASSWKDRGEEAFF
.,.,TRBV27,TRBJ1-5,TGTGCCAGCAGTTTTGAGGGACACAGCAATCAGCCCCAGCATTTT,CASSFEGHSNQPQHF
.,.,TRBV28,TRBJ2-1,TGTGCCAGCAGTATAATCCAGGGGTACAATGAGCAGTTCTTC,CASSIIQGYNEQFF
few,TRBD1,TRBV7-2,TRBJ2-7,TGTGCCAGCAGCTTAAATGAGGGGGCAGGATACGAGCAGTACTTC,CASSLNEGAGYEQYF
few,TRBD1,TRBV28,TRBJ1-2,TGTGCCAGCAGTTTATCTCAGGGGGAAAACTATGGCTACACCTTC,CASSLSQGENYGYTF
few,.,TRBV28,TRBJ2-5,TGTGCCAGCGGCGGCTTTCAAGAGACCCAGTACTTC,CASGGFQETQYF
few,.,TRBV6-5,TRBJ2-7,TGTGCCAGCAGTAGAGCGACACAGGGTATCGACGAGCAGTACTTC,CASSRATQGIDEQYF
few,.,TRBV6-1,TRBJ1-1,TGTGCCAGCAGCAGGAACACTGAAGCTTTCTTT,CASSRNTEAFF
few,TRBD1,TRBV29-1,TRBJ2-5,TGCAGCGTTGCCCTTGGGACAGGGGGAGAGACCCAGTACTTC,CSVALGTGGETQYF
few,TRBD2,TRBV9,TRBJ2-7,TGTGCCAGCAGCGTCACTAGCGGGAACCACGAGCAGTACTTC,CASSVTSGNHEQYF
.,.,TRBV18,TRBJ1-2,TGTGCCAGCTCACCGGACAGAGTCGGCTACACCTTC,CASSPDRVGYTF
.,TRBD1,TRBV6-6,TRBJ1-4,TGTGCCAGCAGTGCCGGGACAGGGTTAATGGGCATTTTT,CASSAGTGLMGIF
.,.,TRBV28,TRBJ2-7,TGTGCCAGCAGTTCACCCAGCGGAAGCTCCTACGAGCAGTACTTC,CASSSPSGSSYEQYF
few,TRBD1,TRBV2,TRBJ1-1,TGTGCCAGCAGGCCGCTAGAGACAGGGGCCACTGAAGCTTTCTTT,CASRPLETGATEAFF
.,.,TRBV4-2,TRBJ2-7,TGTGCCAGCAGCCAAGATTCTGCGGTGCGCTCCTACGAGCAGTACTTC,CASSQDSAVRSYEQYF
.,TRBD2,TRBV7-3,TRBJ2-1,TGTGCCAGCAGCCCCAGCGGGAGCTCCTACAATGAGCAGTTCTTC,CASSPSGSSYNEQFF
.,TRBD2,TRBV30,TRBJ2-4,TGTGCCTGGGAACGCTGGACTAGCAAAAACATTCAGTACTTC,CAWERWTSKNIQYF
.,TRBD1,TRBV19,TRBJ1-5,TGTGCCAGTCGAAACAGGGGGCTTAGCAATCAGCCCCAGCATTTT,CASRNRGLSNQPQHF
few,TRBD1,TRBV7-9,TRBJ2-7,TGTGCCAGCAGCTTAGAAGGGACAGGCCGCTACGAGCAGTACTTC,CASSLEGTGRYEQYF
few,.,TRBV7-9,TRBJ2-7,TGTGCCAGCAGCCAGACGGGGTCCTACGAGCAGTACTTC,CASSQTGSYEQYF
few,TRBD1,TRBV30,TRBJ1-5,TGTGCCTGGACCCGGGACAGGGGGCAGCCCCAGCATTTT,CAWTRDRGQPQHF
few,TRBD2,TRBV28,TRBJ2-6,TGTGCCAGCACCGTCTCTAGCGGGAGGGCGACAGGGGCCAACGTCCTGACTTTC,CASTVSSGRATGANVLTF
few,.,TRBV25-1,TRBJ1-2,TGTGCCAGCAGTGAATTGGGGGGTAACTATGGCTACACCTTC,CASSELGGNYGYTF
.,TRBD1,TRBV28,TRBJ2-7,TGTGCCAGCAGTATCGGACAGGGGGCAGAAGAGCAGTACTTC,CASSIGQGAEEQYF
.,TRBD2,TRBV15,TRBJ2-5,TGTGCCACCAGCACGTCACGGAGAGCGGGGGGGGAGACCCAGTACTTC,CATSTSRRAGGETQYF
few,TRBD1,TRBV11-2,TRBJ2-2,TGTGCCAGCAGCTTACAGGGGGCCGCGGGCGGGGAGCTGTTTTTT,CASSLQGAAGGELFF
many,.,TRBV14,TRBJ2-4,TGTGCCAGCAGAGGACAGTCCGAAAACATTCAGTACTTC,CASRGQSENIQYF
few,.,TRBV30,TRBJ2-1,TGTGCCTGGATGCGGGACAGTACGGGACATGAGCAGTTCTTC,CAWMRDSTGHEQFF
.,.,TRBV7-3,TRBJ2-1,TGTGCCAGCAGCACCCCTGCGGGGGAGCAGTTCTTC,CASSTPAGEQFF
few,TRBD1,TRBV29-1,TRBJ2-5,TGCAGCGTTGGCCGAGGGACAGTCCAAGAGACCCAGTACTTC,CSVGRGTVQETQYF
.,TRBD1,TRBV7-2,TRBJ1-2,TGTGCCAGCTTATTAGGCCCGGGACAGAACTATGGCTACACCTTC,CASLLGPGQNYGYTF
.,.,TRBV29-1,TRBJ2-5,TGCAGCGTTGAAGATCGGTCACTCCAAGAGACCCAGTACTTC,CSVEDRSLQETQYF
few,.,TRBV28,TRBJ1-5,TGTGCCAGCAGTGCCTCGGTTGGGGCGGCCCCCACTCAGCCCCAGCATTTT,CASSASVGAAPTQPQHF
few,TRBD2,TRBV18,TRBJ2-7,TGTGCCAGCTCACCGACTAGCGGGTCCTTCTCCTACGAGCAGTACTTC,CASSPTSGSFSYEQYF
few,TRBD1,TRBV7-3,TRBJ2-2,TGTGCCAGCAACCAGGGGGTCGGGGAGCTGTTTTTT,CASNQGVGELFF
.,.,TRBV7-2,TRBJ2-5,TGTGCCAGCAGCTTAGCGGTCGGTGGAGAGACCCAGTACTTC,CASSLAVGGETQYF
.,TRBD2,TRBV6-6,TRBJ2-7,TGTGCCAGCAGCCCTTTTAGCGGGGCGGCCTACGAGCAGTACTTC,CASSPFSGAAYEQYF
.,TRBD2,TRBV28,TRBJ2-2,TGTGCCAGCAGTTTATTTGAGGCTAGAGGTGCCGGGAGGGTGAACACCGGGGAGCTGTTTTTT,CASSLFEARGAGRVNTGELFF
.,.,TRBV4-3,TRBJ2-2,TGCGCCAGCAGCCGAGAACAGGGAAACACCGGGGAGCTGTTTTTT,CASSREQGNTGELFF
.,.,TRBV7-9,TRBJ2-7,TGTGCCAGCAGCTGGGCGAGCTACGAGCAGTACTTC,CASSWASYEQYF
.,.,TRBV6-5,TRBJ2-1,TGTGCCAGCAGGCAGGGGAACTCCTACAATGAGCAGTTCTTC,CASRQGNSYNEQFF
few,TRBD1,TRBV4-2,TRBJ1-4,TGTGCCAGCAGACATGCCCCAGGGGGACAGGGAAATGAAAAACTGTTTTTT,CASRHAPGGQGNEKLFF
few,.,TRBV29-1,TRBJ1-4,TGCAGCGTTGCTGAGACTAATGAAAAACTGTTTTTT,CSVAETNEKLFF
.,.,TRBV30,TRBJ1-5,TGTGCCTGGAGCTTTAGCGGCAATCAGCCCCAGCATTTT,CAWSFSGNQPQHF
.,.,TRBV30,TRBJ2-7,TGTGCCTGGACTAGGGGTCACGAGCAGTACTTC,CAWTRGHEQYF
.,.,TRBV7-2,TRBJ2-5,TGTGCCAGCAGCAAACAGGGTCCCCAAGAGACCCAGTACTTC,CASSKQGPQETQYF
.,TRBD1,TRBV7-9,TRBJ2-5,TGTGCCAGCAGCCCACAGGGGACCGAGACCCAGTACTTC,CASSPQGTETQYF